The rows below give T cell receptor beta chains drawn from one sample of a study of T cell repertoires in cytomegalovirus infection. TCRdb itself ran the reads through MiXCR, one entry per CDR3 protein. The repertoire holds some 400,000 distinct CDR3 sequences, with about a sixth as singletons. Sequences were obtained from PBMCs. The receptors derive from a human donor in good health (CMV status not recorded). Some clones in this sample may be carry-over from other donors' samples. CDR3s include the opening cysteine and the closing phenylalanine or tryptophan. A D gene is named only where the DNA matches it firmly. Only some rows state a clone size, as once, few, many or a class for expanded clones.

clone_size: few
j_call: TRBJ2-6
d_call: -
v_call: TRBV11-2
cdr3_aa: CASSPLRGTGANVLTF
cdr3_nt: TGTGCCAGCAGCCCCCTTAGGGGTACTGGGGCCAACGTCCTGACTTTC

clone_size: many
j_call: TRBJ2-5
d_call: -
v_call: TRBV7-2
cdr3_aa: CASTTSYGEETQYF
cdr3_nt: TGTGCCAGCACAACTTCTTACGGGGAAGAGACCCAGTACTTC

clone_size: many
j_call: TRBJ2-3
d_call: TRBD2
v_call: TRBV12-5
cdr3_aa: CASGLETSGPTDTQYF
cdr3_nt: TGTGCTAGTGGTTTGGAGACTAGCGGGCCCACAGATACGCAGTATTTT

clone_size: -
j_call: TRBJ2-2
d_call: -
v_call: TRBV27
cdr3_aa: CASSLSAVRDNTGELFF
cdr3_nt: TGTGCCAGCAGTTTATCGGCAGTCAGGGATAACACCGGGGAGCTGTTTTTT

clone_size: few
j_call: TRBJ1-3
d_call: -
v_call: TRBV7-2
cdr3_aa: CASRAPGPGNTIYF
cdr3_nt: TGTGCCAGCAGGGCCCCGGGGCCTGGAAACACCATATATTTT

clone_size: many
j_call: TRBJ1-1
d_call: -
v_call: TRBV7-9
cdr3_aa: CASSSIGTVKGIF
cdr3_nt: TGTGCCAGCAGCTCAATCGGGACGGTGAAGGGGATCTTT

clone_size: few
j_call: TRBJ1-3
d_call: -
v_call: TRBV5-4
cdr3_aa: CASSLVSGAGGNTIYF
cdr3_nt: TGTGCCAGCAGCTTGGTTTCGGGGGCTGGTGGAAACACCATATATTTT

clone_size: many
j_call: TRBJ2-3
d_call: TRBD2
v_call: TRBV7-2
cdr3_aa: CASSRGGGRDTQYF
cdr3_nt: TGTGCCAGCAGCCGCGGCGGGGGAAGAGATACGCAGTATTTT

clone_size: many
j_call: TRBJ1-6
d_call: -
v_call: TRBV7-2
cdr3_aa: CASSLWAPAGSPLHF
cdr3_nt: TGTGCCAGCAGCTTATGGGCACCGGCGGGGTCACCCCTCCACTTT

clone_size: -
j_call: TRBJ2-5
d_call: -
v_call: TRBV12-3/TRBV12-4
cdr3_aa: CASTRSDIPETQYF
cdr3_nt: TGTGCCAGCACCCGCTCGGACATCCCGGAGACCCAGTACTTC

clone_size: few
j_call: TRBJ1-4
d_call: -
v_call: TRBV5-6
cdr3_aa: CASSRRATNEKLFF
cdr3_nt: TGTGCCAGCAGCCGCAGGGCAACTAATGAAAAACTGTTTTTT

clone_size: -
j_call: TRBJ1-2
d_call: -
v_call: TRBV2
cdr3_aa: CASSERTGYGYTF
cdr3_nt: TGTGCCAGCAGTGAAAGAACTGGCTATGGCTACACCTTC

clone_size: -
j_call: TRBJ2-2
d_call: -
v_call: TRBV7-2
cdr3_aa: CASSLDVGGGELFF
cdr3_nt: TGTGCCAGCAGCTTAGACGTGGGCGGCGGGGAGCTGTTTTTT

clone_size: few
j_call: TRBJ1-1
d_call: TRBD1
v_call: TRBV19
cdr3_aa: CASSIGTGSTEAFF
cdr3_nt: TGTGCCAGTAGTATTGGGACAGGGTCCACTGAAGCTTTCTTT

clone_size: -
j_call: TRBJ1-1
d_call: -
v_call: TRBV7-9
cdr3_aa: CASSLGETQGDTEAFF
cdr3_nt: TGTGCCAGCAGCTTAGGGGAGACCCAGGGTGACACTGAAGCTTTCTTT

clone_size: few
j_call: TRBJ2-1
d_call: -
v_call: TRBV20-1
cdr3_aa: CSASPYNEQFF
cdr3_nt: TGCAGTGCTAGTCCCTACAATGAGCAGTTCTTC

clone_size: -
j_call: TRBJ2-3
d_call: TRBD1
v_call: TRBV5-1
cdr3_aa: CASSLQGQMGADTQYF
cdr3_nt: TGCGCCAGCAGCCTCCAGGGACAGATGGGAGCAGATACGCAGTATTTT

clone_size: many
j_call: TRBJ2-3
d_call: TRBD2
v_call: TRBV7-2
cdr3_aa: CASSPRHRLATDTQYF
cdr3_nt: TGTGCCAGCAGCCCACGGCACCGACTAGCGACAGATACGCAGTATTTT

clone_size: many
j_call: TRBJ2-5
d_call: TRBD2
v_call: TRBV7-2
cdr3_aa: CASSPRLAAETQYF
cdr3_nt: TGTGCCAGCAGCCCTCGACTAGCGGCAGAGACCCAGTACTTC

clone_size: many
j_call: TRBJ2-7
d_call: -
v_call: TRBV7-8
cdr3_aa: CASTLNLRQGEQYF
cdr3_nt: TGTGCCAGCACCTTGAACTTGAGGCAGGGGGAGCAGTACTTC

clone_size: many
j_call: TRBJ2-3
d_call: TRBD1
v_call: TRBV27
cdr3_aa: CASIDRGRNTQYF
cdr3_nt: TGTGCCAGCATCGACAGGGGGAGGAATACGCAGTATTTT

clone_size: many
j_call: TRBJ1-1
d_call: -
v_call: TRBV7-2
cdr3_aa: CASSPGPTTEAFF
cdr3_nt: TGTGCCAGCAGCCCCGGACCGACCACTGAAGCTTTCTTT

clone_size: -
j_call: TRBJ2-1
d_call: -
v_call: TRBV10-3
cdr3_aa: CAAAPGTSYNEQFF
cdr3_nt: TGTGCCGCGGCCCCGGGGACCTCCTACAATGAGCAGTTCTTC

clone_size: many
j_call: TRBJ2-3
d_call: -
v_call: TRBV7-8
cdr3_aa: CASSPLRFSTDTQYF
cdr3_nt: TGTGCCAGCAGCCCCCTGCGTTTTAGCACAGATACGCAGTATTTT

clone_size: few
j_call: TRBJ2-7
d_call: -
v_call: TRBV20-1
cdr3_aa: CSATRGPSYEQYF
cdr3_nt: TGCAGTGCCACCCGCGGGCCCTCCTACGAGCAGTACTTC

clone_size: -
j_call: TRBJ2-1
d_call: TRBD2
v_call: TRBV5-6
cdr3_aa: CASSLEPSGRPDYNEQFF
cdr3_nt: TGTGCCAGCAGCTTGGAACCTAGCGGAAGACCTGACTACAATGAGCAGTTCTTC

clone_size: many
j_call: TRBJ2-7
d_call: -
v_call: TRBV7-2
cdr3_aa: CASSLVFGYEQYF
cdr3_nt: TGTGCCAGCAGCTTAGTTTTTGGCTACGAGCAGTACTTC

clone_size: -
j_call: TRBJ2-1
d_call: -
v_call: TRBV27
cdr3_aa: CASSLARWNNEQFF
cdr3_nt: TGTGCCAGCAGTTTGGCTAGGTGGAACAATGAGCAGTTCTTC

clone_size: few
j_call: TRBJ1-6
d_call: -
v_call: TRBV20-1
cdr3_aa: CSARMTLYNSPLHF
cdr3_nt: TGCAGTGCTAGGATGACACTATATAATTCACCCCTCCACTTT

clone_size: -
j_call: TRBJ2-7
d_call: -
v_call: TRBV2
cdr3_aa: CASSDIRGSYEQYF
cdr3_nt: TGTGCCAGCAGTGATATTCGGGGCTCCTACGAGCAGTACTTC

clone_size: many
j_call: TRBJ2-7
d_call: -
v_call: TRBV6-2/TRBV6-3
cdr3_aa: CASSLPGGGLPYEQYF
cdr3_nt: TGTGCCAGCAGTTTACCCGGTGGCGGACTACCCTACGAGCAGTACTTC

clone_size: -
j_call: TRBJ1-2
d_call: -
v_call: TRBV6-1
cdr3_aa: CASSEGRVETYGYTF
cdr3_nt: TGTGCCAGCAGTGAAGGCAGGGTGGAGACCTATGGCTACACCTTC

clone_size: few
j_call: TRBJ2-3
d_call: TRBD2
v_call: TRBV27
cdr3_aa: CASSKSGNTDTQYF
cdr3_nt: TGTGCCAGCAGCAAAAGCGGGAACACAGATACGCAGTATTTT

clone_size: -
j_call: TRBJ1-2
d_call: TRBD1
v_call: TRBV4-1
cdr3_aa: CASSPGPHETGSGYTF
cdr3_nt: TGCGCCAGCAGCCCAGGACCCCATGAGACAGGGAGCGGCTACACCTTC

clone_size: few
j_call: TRBJ2-2
d_call: -
v_call: TRBV10-3
cdr3_aa: CAISEVDTGELFF
cdr3_nt: TGTGCCATCAGTGAGGTCGACACCGGGGAGCTGTTTTTT

clone_size: -
j_call: TRBJ2-5
d_call: -
v_call: TRBV5-1
cdr3_aa: CASSLTGTGGETQYF
cdr3_nt: TGCGCCAGCAGCTTGACCGGGACCGGAGGGGAGACCCAGTACTTC

clone_size: -
j_call: TRBJ1-2
d_call: -
v_call: TRBV20-1
cdr3_aa: CSALPGFNYGYTF
cdr3_nt: TGCAGTGCCCTCCCGGGGTTTAACTATGGCTACACCTTC

clone_size: many
j_call: TRBJ1-5
d_call: -
v_call: TRBV7-2
cdr3_aa: CASSLGGTSNQPQHF
cdr3_nt: TGTGCCAGCAGCTTAGGGGGTACGAGCAATCAGCCCCAGCATTTT

clone_size: -
j_call: TRBJ2-3
d_call: TRBD2
v_call: TRBV6-5
cdr3_aa: CASSYGGGRGDTQYF
cdr3_nt: TGTGCCAGCAGTTACGGGGGGGGTCGGGGAGATACGCAGTATTTT

clone_size: -
j_call: TRBJ1-1
d_call: TRBD1
v_call: TRBV10-3
cdr3_aa: CAISPGGRTEAFF
cdr3_nt: TGTGCCATCTCCCCAGGGGGCCGAACTGAAGCTTTCTTT

clone_size: few
j_call: TRBJ1-5
d_call: -
v_call: TRBV19
cdr3_aa: CASSPAGASNQPQHF
cdr3_nt: TGTGCCAGTAGTCCCGCGGGGGCTAGCAATCAGCCCCAGCATTTT

clone_size: -
j_call: TRBJ2-3
d_call: -
v_call: TRBV12-3/TRBV12-4
cdr3_aa: CASSSLSGPDTQYF
cdr3_nt: TGTGCCAGCAGTTCTCTCTCGGGGCCAGATACGCAGTATTTT

clone_size: few
j_call: TRBJ2-1
d_call: -
v_call: TRBV5-6
cdr3_aa: CASSFGGWTASYNEQFF
cdr3_nt: TGTGCCAGCAGCTTTGGCGGTTGGACGGCTTCCTACAATGAGCAGTTCTTC

clone_size: few
j_call: TRBJ2-5
d_call: -
v_call: TRBV15
cdr3_aa: CATSRLGQTAQYF
cdr3_nt: TGTGCCACCAGCAGACTAGGACAGACGGCCCAGTACTTC

clone_size: -
j_call: TRBJ2-3
d_call: TRBD1
v_call: TRBV28
cdr3_aa: CASSLPGQGEDTQYF
cdr3_nt: TGTGCCAGCAGTCTCCCGGGACAGGGAGAAGATACGCAGTATTTT